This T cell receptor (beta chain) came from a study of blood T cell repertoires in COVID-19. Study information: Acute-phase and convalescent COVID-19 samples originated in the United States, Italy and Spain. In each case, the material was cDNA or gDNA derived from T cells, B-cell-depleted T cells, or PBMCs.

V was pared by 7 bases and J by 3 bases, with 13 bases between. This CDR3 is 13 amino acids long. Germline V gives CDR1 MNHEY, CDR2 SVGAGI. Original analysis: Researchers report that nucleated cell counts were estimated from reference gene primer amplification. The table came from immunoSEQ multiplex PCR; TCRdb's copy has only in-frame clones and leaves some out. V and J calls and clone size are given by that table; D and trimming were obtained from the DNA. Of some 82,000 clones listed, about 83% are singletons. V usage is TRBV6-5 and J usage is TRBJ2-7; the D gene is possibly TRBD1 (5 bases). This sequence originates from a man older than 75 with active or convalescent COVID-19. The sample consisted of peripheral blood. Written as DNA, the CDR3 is TGTGCCAGCAAGTCGGAAGGGGTCTACGAGCAGTACTTC. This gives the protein CASKSEGVYEQYF.